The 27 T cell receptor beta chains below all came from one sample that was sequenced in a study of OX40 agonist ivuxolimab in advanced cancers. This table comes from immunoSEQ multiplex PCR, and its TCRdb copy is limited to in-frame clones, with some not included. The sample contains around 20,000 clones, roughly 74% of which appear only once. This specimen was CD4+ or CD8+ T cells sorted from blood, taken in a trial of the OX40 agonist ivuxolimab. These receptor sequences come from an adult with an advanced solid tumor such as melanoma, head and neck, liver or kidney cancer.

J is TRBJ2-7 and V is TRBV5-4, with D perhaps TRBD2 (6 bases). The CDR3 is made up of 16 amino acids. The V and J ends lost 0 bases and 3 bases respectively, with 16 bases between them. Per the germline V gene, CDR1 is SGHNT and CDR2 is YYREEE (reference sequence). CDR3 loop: CASSLGEASAYYEQYF. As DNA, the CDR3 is TGTGCCAGCAGCTTGGGGGAGGCTAGCGCTTACTACGAGCAGTACTTC.

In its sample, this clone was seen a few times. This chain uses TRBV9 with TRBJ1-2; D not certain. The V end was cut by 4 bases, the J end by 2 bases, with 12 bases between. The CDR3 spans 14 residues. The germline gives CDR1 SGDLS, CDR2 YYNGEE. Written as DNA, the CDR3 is TGTGCCAGCAGCCCCTCGGGTGGAAACTATGGCTACACCTTC. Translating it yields CASSPSGGNYGYTF.

The CDR3 here is CASSESGIGEQYF. The CDR3 bases are TGCGCCAGCAGTGAGTCAGGGATCGGCGAGCAGTACTTC. The chain recombines TRBV10-1 with TRBJ2-7; D remains unclear. The CDR3 totals 13 residues. Germline V lookup: CDR1 WNHNN, CDR2 SYGVQD (reference sequence). V lost 0 bases, J lost 6 bases, and 9 bases lay in between.

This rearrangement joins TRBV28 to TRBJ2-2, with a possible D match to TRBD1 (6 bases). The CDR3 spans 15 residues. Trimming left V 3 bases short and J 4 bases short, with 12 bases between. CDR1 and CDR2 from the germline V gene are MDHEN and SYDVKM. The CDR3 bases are TGTGCCAGCAGTTTTAACAGGGTGGTCACCGGGGAGCTGTTTTTT. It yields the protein CASSFNRVVTGELFF.

The CDR3 protein is CASSLADNSPLHF. The CDR3, as DNA: TGTGCCAGCAGCTTGGCCGATAATTCACCCCTCCACTTT. J is TRBJ1-6 and V is TRBV5-6, with D uncertain. This CDR3 has 13 amino acids. The V and J ends lost 0 bases and 5 bases respectively, with 3 bases between them. CDR1 and CDR2 (germline): SGHDT, YYEEEE.

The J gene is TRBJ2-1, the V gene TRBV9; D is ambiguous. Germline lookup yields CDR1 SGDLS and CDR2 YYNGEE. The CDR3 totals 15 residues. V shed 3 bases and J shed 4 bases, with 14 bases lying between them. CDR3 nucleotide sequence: TGTGCCAGCAGCGCTTCCGGATTACTATACAATGAGCAGTTCTTC. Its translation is CASSASGLLYNEQFF.

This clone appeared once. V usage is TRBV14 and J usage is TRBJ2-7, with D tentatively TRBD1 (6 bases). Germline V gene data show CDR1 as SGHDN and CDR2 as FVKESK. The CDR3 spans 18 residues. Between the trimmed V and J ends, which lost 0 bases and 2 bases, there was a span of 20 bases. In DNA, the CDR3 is TGTGCCAGCAGCCAAGATAAGAGGGCAGGGACACGTGCCTACGAGCAGTACTTC. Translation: CASSQDKRAGTRAYEQYF.

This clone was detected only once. CDR3 in amino acids: CASKYAGYTEAFF. In DNA form, the CDR3 reads TGTGCCAGCAAATATGCAGGGTACACTGAAGCTTTCTTT. J is TRBJ1-1 and V is TRBV27; tentative D call: TRBD1 (5 bases). The germline V and J ends were trimmed by 7 bases and 3 bases, with 12 bases remaining between them. The CDR3 loop spans 13 amino acids. Germline V CDR1 and CDR2: MNHEY, SMNVEV (reference sequence).

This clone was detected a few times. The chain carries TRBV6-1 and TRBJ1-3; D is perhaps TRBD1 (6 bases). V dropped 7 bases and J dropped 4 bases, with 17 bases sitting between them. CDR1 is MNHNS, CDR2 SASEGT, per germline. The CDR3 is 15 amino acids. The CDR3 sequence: CASTNRELHGNTIYF. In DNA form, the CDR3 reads TGTGCCAGCACAAACAGGGAGCTTCACGGAAACACCATATATTTT.

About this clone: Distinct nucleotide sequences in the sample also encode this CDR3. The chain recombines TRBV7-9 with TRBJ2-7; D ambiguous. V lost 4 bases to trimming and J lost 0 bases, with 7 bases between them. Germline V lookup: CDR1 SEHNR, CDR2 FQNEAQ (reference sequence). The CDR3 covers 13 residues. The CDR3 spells CASSSGSSYEQYF. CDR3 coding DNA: TGTGCCAGCAGCTCAGGCAGCTCCTACGAGCAGTACTTC.

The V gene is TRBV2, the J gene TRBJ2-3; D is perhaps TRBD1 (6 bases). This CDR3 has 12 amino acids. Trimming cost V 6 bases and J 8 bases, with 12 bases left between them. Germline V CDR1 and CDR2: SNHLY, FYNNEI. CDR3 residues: CASSPNRATQYF. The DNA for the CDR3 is TGTGCCAGCAGCCCAAACAGGGCTACGCAGTATTTT. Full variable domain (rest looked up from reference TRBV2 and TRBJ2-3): EPEVTQTPSHQVTQMGQEVILRCVPISNHLYFYWYRQILGQKVEFLVSFYNNEISEKSEIFDDQFSVERPDGSNFTLKIRSTKLEDSAMYFCASSPNRATQYFGPGTRLTVL.

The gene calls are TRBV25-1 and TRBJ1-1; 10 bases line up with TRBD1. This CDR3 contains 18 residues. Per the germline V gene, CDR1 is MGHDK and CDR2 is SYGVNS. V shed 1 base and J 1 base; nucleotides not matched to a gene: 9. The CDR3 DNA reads TGTGCCAGCAGTGAATGGAGTGGGACAGGGGACCAGAACACTGAAGCTTTCTTT. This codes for CASSEWSGTGDQNTEAFF.

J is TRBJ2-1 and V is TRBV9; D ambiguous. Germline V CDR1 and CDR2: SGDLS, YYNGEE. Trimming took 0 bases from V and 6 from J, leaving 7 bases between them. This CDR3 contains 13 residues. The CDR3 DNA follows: TGTGCCAGCAGCGTAGATGACTTCAATGAGCAGTTCTTC. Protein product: CASSVDDFNEQFF.

In nucleotides, the CDR3 is TGTGCCAGCTCACCCACCGGCACTGAAGCTTTCTTT. Encoded protein: CASSPTGTEAFF. The chain couples TRBV18 to TRBJ1-1; no clear D. V was shortened by 3 bases and J by 4 bases, with 6 bases between the two germline ends. This CDR3 is built from 12 residues. Germline V gene sequence: CDR1 KGHSH, CDR2 LQKENI.

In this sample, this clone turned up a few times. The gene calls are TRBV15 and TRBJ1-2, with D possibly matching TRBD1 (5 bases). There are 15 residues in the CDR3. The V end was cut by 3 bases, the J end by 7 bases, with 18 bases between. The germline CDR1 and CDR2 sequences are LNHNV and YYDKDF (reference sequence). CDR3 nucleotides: TGTGCCACCAGCAGGTACTTTGGGACGGAGGGTGGCTACACCTTC. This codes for CATSRYFGTEGGYTF.

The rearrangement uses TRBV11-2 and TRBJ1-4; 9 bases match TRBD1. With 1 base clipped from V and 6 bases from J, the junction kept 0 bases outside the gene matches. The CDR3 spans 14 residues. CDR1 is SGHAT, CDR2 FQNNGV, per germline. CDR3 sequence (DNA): TGTGCCAGCAGCTTAGGGACAGGGGATGAAAAACTGTTTTTT. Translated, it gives CASSLGTGDEKLFF.

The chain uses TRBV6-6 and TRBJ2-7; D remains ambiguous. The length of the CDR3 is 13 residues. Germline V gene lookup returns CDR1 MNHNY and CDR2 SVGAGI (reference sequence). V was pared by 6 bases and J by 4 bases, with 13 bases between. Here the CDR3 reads CASSPVIVYEQYF. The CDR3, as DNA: TGTGCCAGCAGCCCCGTCATTGTGTACGAGCAGTACTTC.

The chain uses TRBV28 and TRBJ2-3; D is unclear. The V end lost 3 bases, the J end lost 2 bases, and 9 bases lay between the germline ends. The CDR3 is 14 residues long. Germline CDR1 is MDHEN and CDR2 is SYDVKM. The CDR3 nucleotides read TGTGCCAGCAGTTTGACTGGTTACACAGATACGCAGTATTTT. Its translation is CASSLTGYTDTQYF.

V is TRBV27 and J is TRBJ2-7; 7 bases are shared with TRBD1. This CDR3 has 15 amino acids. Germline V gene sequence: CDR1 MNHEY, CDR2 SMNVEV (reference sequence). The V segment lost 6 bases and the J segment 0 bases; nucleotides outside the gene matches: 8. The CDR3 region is CASSPRGFGSYEQYF. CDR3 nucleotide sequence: TGTGCCAGCAGCCCCAGGGGGTTCGGCTCCTACGAGCAGTACTTC.

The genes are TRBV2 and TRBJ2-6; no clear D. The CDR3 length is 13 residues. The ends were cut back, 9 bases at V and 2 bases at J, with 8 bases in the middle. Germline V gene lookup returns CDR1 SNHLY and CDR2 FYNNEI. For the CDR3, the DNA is TGTGCCAGAGAAGATACTGGGGCCAACGTCCTGACTTTC. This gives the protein CAREDTGANVLTF.

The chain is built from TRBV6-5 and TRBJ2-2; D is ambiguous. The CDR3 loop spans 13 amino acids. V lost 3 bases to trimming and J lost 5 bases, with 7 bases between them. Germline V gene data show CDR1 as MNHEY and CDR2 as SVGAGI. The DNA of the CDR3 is TGTGCCAGCAGTTATAAGGGAACCGGGGAGCTGTTTTTT. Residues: CASSYKGTGELFF.

The CDR3 coding sequence is TGCGCCAGCAGCTCACCGGGGACTAGCGGTCCAAGCTCCTACAATGAGCAGTTCTTC. As protein: CASSSPGTSGPSSYNEQFF. This chain connects TRBV5-1 to TRBJ2-1, with TRBD2 matching 11 bases. This CDR3 region has 19 residues. V gave up 3 bases and J gave up 0 bases; unmatched junction bases: 11. Per germline, CDR1 SGHRS and CDR2 YFSETQ.

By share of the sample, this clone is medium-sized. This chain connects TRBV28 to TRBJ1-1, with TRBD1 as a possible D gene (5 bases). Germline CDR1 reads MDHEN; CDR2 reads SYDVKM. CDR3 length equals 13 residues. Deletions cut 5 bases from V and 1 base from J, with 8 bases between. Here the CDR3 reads CASSITGNTEAFF. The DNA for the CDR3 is TGTGCCAGCAGTATCACAGGGAACACTGAAGCTTTCTTT.

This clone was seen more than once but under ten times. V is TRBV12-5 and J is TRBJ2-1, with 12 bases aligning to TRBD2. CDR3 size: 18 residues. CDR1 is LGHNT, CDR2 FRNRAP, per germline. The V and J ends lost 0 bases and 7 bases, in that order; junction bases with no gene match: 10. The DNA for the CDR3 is TGTGCTAGTGGTTTGGTGGTGCTAGCGGGAGGGCCGGTAAATGAGCAGTTCTTC. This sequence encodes CASGLVVLAGGPVNEQFF.

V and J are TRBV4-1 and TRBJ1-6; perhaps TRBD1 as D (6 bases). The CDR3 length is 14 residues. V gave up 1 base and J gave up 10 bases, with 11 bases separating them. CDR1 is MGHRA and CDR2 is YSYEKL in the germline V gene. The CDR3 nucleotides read TGCGCCAGCAGCCAAGCGGGGGGCCGGTCACCCCTCCACTTT. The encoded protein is CASSQAGGRSPLHF.

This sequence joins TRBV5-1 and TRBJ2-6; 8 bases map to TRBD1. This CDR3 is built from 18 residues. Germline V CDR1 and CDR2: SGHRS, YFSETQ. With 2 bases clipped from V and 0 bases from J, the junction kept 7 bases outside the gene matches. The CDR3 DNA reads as TGCGCCAGCAGCTTTTCTGGACAGGGTACCTCTGGGGCCAACGTCCTGACTTTC. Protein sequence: CASSFSGQGTSGANVLTF.

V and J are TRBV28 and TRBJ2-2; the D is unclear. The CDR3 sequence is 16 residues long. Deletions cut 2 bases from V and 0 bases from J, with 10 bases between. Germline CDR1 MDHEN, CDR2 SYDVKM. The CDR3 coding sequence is TGTGCCAGCAGTTTAGGGCTGGCCCCGAACACCGGGGAGCTGTTTTTT. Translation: CASSLGLAPNTGELFF.